This passage covers 14 T cell receptor beta chains from one sample sequenced in a study of CD8 T cells in ankylosing spondylitis. No antigen has been assigned to these receptors. TCRdb redid the calling of the 5' RACE reads with MiXCR, one entry per CDR3 protein. Among roughly 700,000 distinct CDR3 sequences, around 17% were seen once, and the ten largest hold under 20%. Study-level points and caveats: A motif in TCR beta, a set of eight highly homologous variants, appeared characteristic of ankylosing spondylitis blood.

The specimen sequenced was blood, either unsorted or a sorted T cell fraction (not recorded which). Receptors were obtained from a male donor with ankylosing spondylitis.

V and J are TRBV4-3 and TRBJ2-1; 9 bases agree with TRBD2. This CDR3 is 17 amino acids long. Germline V gene lookup returns CDR1 LGHNA and CDR2 YSLEER. The trim removed 0 bases at V and 6 bases at J, leaving 9 bases unmatched. Written as DNA, the CDR3 is TGCGCCAGCAGCCAAGACTCGGGTGTGCGGGGGGGCAATGAGCAGTTCTTC. Protein sequence: CASSQDSGVRGGNEQFF.

This chain uses TRBV9 with TRBJ2-1; a possible D gene is TRBD2 (6 bases). The germline V gene encodes CDR1 SGDLS and CDR2 YYNGEE. With 0 bases removed from V and 2 bases from J, the gap between germline ends came to 9 bases. The CDR3 consists of 15 residues. The CDR3 here is CASSVESSAYNEQFF. CDR3 nucleotide sequence: TGTGCCAGCAGCGTAGAGTCTAGCGCCTACAATGAGCAGTTCTTC.

As to this clonotype: At one end, the junction sequence differs from germline, possibly due to a read error. The chain is built from TRBV5-4 and TRBJ2-6, with D perhaps matching TRBD2 (5 bases). This CDR3 is built from 23 residues. Germline CDR1 and CDR2: SGHNT and YYREEE (reference sequence). CDR3 nucleotides: TGCGCCAGCAGCCGCCGGAGCGGAACCCCCAGAGAACCCTTCCTGTCTGGGGCCAACGTCCTGACTTTC. Amino acids: CASSRRSGTPREPFLSGANVLTF.

V gene TRBV12-3 or TRBV12-4 combines with J gene TRBJ1-2, with D possibly being TRBD1 (6 bases). The CDR3 extends over 13 amino acids. Between the trimmed V and J ends, which lost 3 bases and 4 bases, there was a span of 9 bases. The CDR3, as DNA: TGTGCCAGCAGTTTCTCAGGGGCCTATGGCTACACCTTC. Translated, it gives CASSFSGAYGYTF.

Ten or more counts support this clonotype. The V call is TRBV20-1, the J call TRBJ1-3; unclear D gene. The CDR3 sequence is 13 residues long. V lost 5 bases, J lost 4 bases, and 12 bases lay in between. CDR1 is DFQATT, CDR2 SNEGSKA, per germline (reference sequence). The CDR3 sequence is CSADEGTGNTIYF. As DNA, the CDR3 is TGCAGTGCTGACGAAGGCACAGGAAACACCATATATTTT.

The chain uses TRBV6-5 and TRBJ1-6; 9 positions agree with TRBD1. Germline V CDR1 and CDR2: MNHEY, SVGAGI. CDR3 length: 16 residues. Trimming at V came to 1 base and at J to 7 bases, leaving 5 bases not matched to a gene. This CDR3 is CASSYLGTGLNSPLHF. CDR3 DNA: TGTGCCAGCAGTTACTTGGGGACAGGGTTAAATTCACCCCTCCACTTT.

This clonotype was seen ten or more times. The chain employs TRBV14 and TRBJ2-3; a possible D gene is TRBD2 (6 bases). The V end lost 4 bases, the J end lost 0 bases, and 17 bases lay between the germline ends. Germline values: CDR1 SGHDN, CDR2 FVKESK. The CDR3 has 17 amino acids. The CDR3 region has the DNA TGTGCCAGCAGCCCTGGGACTCGACGTGCTAGCACAGATACGCAGTATTTT. Amino acids: CASSPGTRRASTDTQYF.

The chain carries TRBV5-1 and TRBJ2-7; 8 bases align to TRBD2. Germline V gene data show CDR1 as SGHRS and CDR2 as YFSETQ. J was trimmed by 5 bases and V by 4 bases; bases with no gene match: 8. The CDR3 is made up of 14 amino acids. The CDR3 sequence: CASSPGLEVNEQYF. In DNA form, the CDR3 reads TGCGCCAGCAGCCCGGGACTAGAGGTTAACGAGCAGTACTTC.

The chain joins TRBV20-1 to TRBJ2-3; TRBD2 matches at 10 bases. The CDR3 is 14 amino acids. Germline CDR1 is DFQATT and CDR2 is SNEGSKA (reference sequence). V lost 6 bases to trimming and J lost 4 bases; unmatched junction nucleotides: 7. The CDR3 region has the DNA TGCAGTGCCACGAGCGGGAGGGGTGCAGATACGCAGTATTTT. This gives the protein CSATSGRGADTQYF.

This clonotype was detected ten times or more. The genes are TRBV5-1 and TRBJ2-7; D might be TRBD1 (5 bases). The germline CDR1 and CDR2 sequences are SGHRS and YFSETQ. The CDR3 loop spans 14 amino acids. Trimming shortened V by 4 bases and J by 0 bases, and 11 bases separated the two germline ends. The CDR3 loop reads CASSQDTSSYEQYF. CDR3 DNA: TGCGCCAGCAGCCAGGACACGAGCTCCTACGAGCAGTACTTC. The entire variable domain, with the rest obtained from reference TRBV5-1 and TRBJ2-7, is as follows: KAGVTQTPRYLIKTRGQQVTLSCSPISGHRSVSWYQQTPGQGLQFLFEYFSETQRNKGNFPGRFSGRQFSNSRSEMNVSTLELGDSALYLCASSQDTSSYEQYFGPGTRLTVT.

V is TRBV5-6 and J is TRBJ1-2; 10 bases match TRBD1. Germline-derived CDR1 and CDR2 are SGHDT and YYEEEE. Trimming removed 4 bases from V and 1 base from J; junction bases left unmatched: 13. The CDR3 length is 18 residues. CDR3 region: CASSPASGTGASNYGYTF. DNA for the CDR3: TGTGCCAGCAGCCCGGCCTCCGGGACAGGGGCAAGTAACTATGGCTACACCTTC.

This chain uses TRBV3-1 with TRBJ2-1; 7 bases fit TRBD2. The CDR3 runs to 13 residues. V trimming: 7 bases; J trimming: 5 bases; junction bases outside the gene matches: 5. Germline lookup yields CDR1 LGHDT and CDR2 YNNKEL (reference sequence). The CDR3 DNA follows: TGTGCCAGCAAGGCTAGCGGCCACAATGAGCAGTTCTTC. The encoded protein is CASKASGHNEQFF.

This chain uses TRBV27 with TRBJ2-1; the match to TRBD2 covers 9 bases. From germline, CDR1 is MNHEY and CDR2 SMNVEV (reference sequence). The CDR3 runs to 15 residues. Unmatched junction bases numbered 4, after V lost 3 bases and J lost 4 bases. CDR3 residues: CASSFRRGGYNEQFF. The CDR3 region has the DNA TGTGCCAGCAGTTTTAGGCGGGGGGGATACAATGAGCAGTTCTTC.

This clonotype was observed a handful of times. The V call is TRBV6-4, the J call TRBJ2-1, with a possible D match to TRBD2 (6 bases). The CDR3 runs to 15 residues. From germline, CDR1 is MRHNA and CDR2 SNTAGT. V was trimmed by 6 bases and J by 4 bases, leaving 16 bases between them. CDR3 DNA: TGTGCCAGCAGCGCCGGGGCGGGGATTTACAATGAGCAGTTCTTC. This gives the protein CASSAGAGIYNEQFF.